Sequencing of this TCR beta chain was carried out in a study of response to subunit inactivated influenza vaccine. From the RT-PCR reads, TCRdb called clonotypes with MiXCR, one entry per CDR3 protein. The table lists hundreds of thousands of distinct CDR3 sequences, about 7.6% of them singletons. This CDR3 is built from 13 residues. Germline V CDR1 and CDR2: DFQATT, SNEGSKA (reference sequence). Trimming pared 5 bases from V and 0 bases from J, leaving 11 bases between. This clonotype was observed many times. The clonotype was recovered from a man aged 50 to 75 who received an inactivated influenza vaccine. Here the sequenced sample was PBMCs from blood, taken less than 25 months after vaccination. The chain has TRBV20-1 and TRBJ2-7, with D possibly being TRBD1 (6 bases). The chain's CDR3 is CSADEDSSYEQYF. CDR3 in DNA: TGCAGTGCTGATGAGGACAGCTCCTACGAGCAGTACTTC.